Given below is one TCR beta chain in context. Authors' methods: Estimation of nucleated cell counts relied on the amplification of reference gene primers. Sequenced by immunoSEQ multiplex PCR; TCRdb stores in-frame clones only, minus some. Clone size and the V and J calls come from that table; the DNA yielded D and trimming. The data contain approximately 90,000 clones, about nine tenths of them singletons. This specimen comes from a study of blood T cell repertoires in COVID-19. Whole-study context: PBMCs, B-cell-depleted T cells, or T cells were the source of the cDNA or gDNA that made up the material.

The germline V gene encodes CDR1 MNHEY and CDR2 SVGAGI. V gave up 6 bases and J gave up 4 bases, with 16 bases separating them. This CDR3 has 15 residues. The chain couples TRBV6-5 to TRBJ1-5, with a possible D match to TRBD1 (6 bases). Sequencing was performed on peripheral blood. The origin of this receptor is a man in his 60s with COVID-19, enrolled during active disease. In DNA, the CDR3 is TGTGCCAGCAGCAGGGGTTCGGGTGTAAATCAGCCCCAGCATTTT. Amino acids: CASSRGSGVNQPQHF.